This T cell receptor beta chain was captured in a study of cytomegalovirus exposure and HLA in healthy donors. Study-wide findings and caveats: A later look showed TCR association rates differing by HLA locus, highest for DRB1 and lowest for HLA-C.

On this clone: Its target is not known.

V lost 1 base, J lost 2 bases, and 2 bases stayed unmatched. This CDR3 is 14 amino acids long. The germline V gene has CDR1 LGHNA and CDR2 YNFKEQ. Primers included in the PCR were 60 Vbeta and 13 Jbeta primers. The method was immunoSEQ multiplex PCR; TCRdb's version includes in-frame clones alone and lacks a portion of them. The table has 65,000 to 95,000 clones, around 80% seen once. Sequenced input: PBMCs. The chain joins TRBV4-2 to TRBJ2-7, with 7 bases identical to TRBD2. This TCR derives from a male donor in good health and CMV-seropositive. The CDR3 spells CASSQGTRAYEQYF. DNA for the CDR3: TGTGCCAGCAGCCAAGGGACTAGAGCCTACGAGCAGTACTTC.